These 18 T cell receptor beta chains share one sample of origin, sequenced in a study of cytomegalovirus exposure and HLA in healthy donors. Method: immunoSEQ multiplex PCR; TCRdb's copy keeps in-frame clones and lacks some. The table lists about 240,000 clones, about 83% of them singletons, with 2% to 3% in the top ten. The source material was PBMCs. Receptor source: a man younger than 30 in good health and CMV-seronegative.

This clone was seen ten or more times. CDR3 in DNA: TGTGCCAGCCTACTTACTAGCGGGGGCACAGATACGCAGTATTTT. Protein: CASLLTSGGTDTQYF. The gene calls are TRBV6-1 and TRBJ2-3; 10 bases line up with TRBD2. The ends lost 8 bases at V and 1 base at J; junction bases unmatched: 6. Germline CDR1 and CDR2: MNHNS and SASEGT. CDR3 size: 15 residues.

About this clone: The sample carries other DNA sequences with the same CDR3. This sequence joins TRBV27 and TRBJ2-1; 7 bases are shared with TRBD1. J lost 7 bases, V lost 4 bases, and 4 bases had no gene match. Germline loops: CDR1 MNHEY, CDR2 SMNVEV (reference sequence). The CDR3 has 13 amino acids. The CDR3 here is CASSWDSFNEQFF. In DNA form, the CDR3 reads TGTGCCAGCAGTTGGGACAGCTTTAATGAGCAGTTCTTC.

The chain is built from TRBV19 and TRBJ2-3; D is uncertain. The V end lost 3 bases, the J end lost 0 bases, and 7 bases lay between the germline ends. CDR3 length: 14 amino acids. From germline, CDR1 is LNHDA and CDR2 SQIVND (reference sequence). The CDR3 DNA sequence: TGTGCCAGTAGTATTCTTCCGAGCACAGATACGCAGTATTTT. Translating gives CASSILPSTDTQYF.

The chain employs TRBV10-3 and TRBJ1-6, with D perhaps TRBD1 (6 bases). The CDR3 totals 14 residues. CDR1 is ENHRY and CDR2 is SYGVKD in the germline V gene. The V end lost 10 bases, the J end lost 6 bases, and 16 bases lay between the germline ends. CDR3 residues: CASNRDSPNSPLHF. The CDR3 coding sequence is TGTGCCAGCAACAGGGATTCGCCTAATTCACCCCTCCACTTT.

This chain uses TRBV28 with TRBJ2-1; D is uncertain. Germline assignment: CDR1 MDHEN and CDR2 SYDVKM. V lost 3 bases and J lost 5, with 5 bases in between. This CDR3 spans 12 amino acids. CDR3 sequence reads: CASSFTNNEQFF. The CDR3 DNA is TGTGCCAGCAGTTTCACAAACAATGAGCAGTTCTTC.

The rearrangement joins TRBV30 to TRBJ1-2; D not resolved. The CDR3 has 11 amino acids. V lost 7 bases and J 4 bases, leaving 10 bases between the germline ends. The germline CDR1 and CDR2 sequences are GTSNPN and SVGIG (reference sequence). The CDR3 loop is CAFRHPYGYTF. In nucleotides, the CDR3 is TGTGCCTTCAGGCACCCCTATGGCTACACCTTC. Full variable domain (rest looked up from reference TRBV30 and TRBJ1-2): SQTIHQWPATLVQPVGSPLSLECTVEGTSNPNLYWYRQAAGRGLQLLFYSVGIGQISSEVPQNLSASRPQDRQFILSSKKLLLSDSGFYLCAFRHPYGYTFGSGTRLTVV.

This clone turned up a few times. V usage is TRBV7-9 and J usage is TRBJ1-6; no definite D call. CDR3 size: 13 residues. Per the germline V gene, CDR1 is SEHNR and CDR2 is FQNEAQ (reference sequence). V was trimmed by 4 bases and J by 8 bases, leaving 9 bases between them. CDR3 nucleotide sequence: TGTGCCAGCAGCTCTGTCGGGGATTCACCCCTCCACTTT. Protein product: CASSSVGDSPLHF. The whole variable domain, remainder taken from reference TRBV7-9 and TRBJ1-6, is DTGVSQNPRHKITKRGQNVTFRCDPISEHNRLYWYRQTLGQGPEFLTYFQNEAQLEKSRLLSDRFSAERPKGSFSTLEIQRTEQGDSAMYLCASSSVGDSPLHFGNGTRLTVT.

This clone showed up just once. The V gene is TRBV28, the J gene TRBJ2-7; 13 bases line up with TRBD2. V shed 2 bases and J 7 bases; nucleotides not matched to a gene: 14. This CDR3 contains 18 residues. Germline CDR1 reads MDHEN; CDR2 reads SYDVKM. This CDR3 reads CASSLGLAGEGRFGEQYF. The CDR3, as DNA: TGTGCCAGCAGTTTAGGACTAGCGGGAGAAGGGCGGTTCGGGGAGCAGTACTTC. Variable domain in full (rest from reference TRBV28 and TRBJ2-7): DVKVTQSSRYLVKRTGEKVFLECVQDMDHENMFWYRQDPGLGLRLIYFSYDVKMKEKGDIPEGYSVSREKKERFSLILESASTNQTSMYLCASSLGLAGEGRFGEQYFGPGTRLTVT.

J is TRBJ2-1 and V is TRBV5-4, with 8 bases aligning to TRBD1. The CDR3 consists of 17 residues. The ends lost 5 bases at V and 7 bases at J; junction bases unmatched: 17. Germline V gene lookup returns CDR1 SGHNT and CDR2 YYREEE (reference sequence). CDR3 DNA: TGTGCCAGCAGTTGGGGGACATACGGACAGGGAGTAAATGAGCAGTTCTTC. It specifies CASSWGTYGQGVNEQFF.

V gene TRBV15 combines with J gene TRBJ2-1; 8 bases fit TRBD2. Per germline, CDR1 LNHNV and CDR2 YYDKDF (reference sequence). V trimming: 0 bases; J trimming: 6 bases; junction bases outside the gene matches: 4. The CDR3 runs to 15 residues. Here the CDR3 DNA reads TGTGCCACCAGCAGAGATTCAGCGGGGGCCAATGAGCAGTTCTTC. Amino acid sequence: CATSRDSAGANEQFF.

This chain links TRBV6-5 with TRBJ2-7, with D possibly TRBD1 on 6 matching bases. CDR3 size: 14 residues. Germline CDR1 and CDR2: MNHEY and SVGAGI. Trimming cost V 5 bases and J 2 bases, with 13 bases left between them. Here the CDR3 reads CASSPPDSAYEQYF. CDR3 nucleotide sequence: TGTGCCAGCAGTCCCCCGGACAGCGCCTACGAGCAGTACTTC.

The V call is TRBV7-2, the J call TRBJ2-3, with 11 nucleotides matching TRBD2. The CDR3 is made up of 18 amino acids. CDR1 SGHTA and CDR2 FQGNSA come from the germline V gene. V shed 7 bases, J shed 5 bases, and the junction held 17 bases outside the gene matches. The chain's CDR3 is CASNTMELAGVMLDTQYF. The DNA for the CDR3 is TGTGCCAGCAACACAATGGAACTAGCGGGAGTTATGTTAGATACGCAGTATTTT.

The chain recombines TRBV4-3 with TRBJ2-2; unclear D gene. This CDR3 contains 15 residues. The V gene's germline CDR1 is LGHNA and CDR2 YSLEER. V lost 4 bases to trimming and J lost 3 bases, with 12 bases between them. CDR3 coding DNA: TGCGCCAGCAGCCTGCAGGCCAGAGACACCGGGGAGCTGTTTTTT. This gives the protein CASSLQARDTGELFF.

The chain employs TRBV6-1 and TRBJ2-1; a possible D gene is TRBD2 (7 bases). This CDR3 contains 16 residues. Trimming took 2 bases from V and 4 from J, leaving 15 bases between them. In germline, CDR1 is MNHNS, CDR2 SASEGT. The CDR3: CASSELRGAGYNEQFF. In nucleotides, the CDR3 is TGTGCCAGCAGTGAATTACGGGGGGCAGGGTACAATGAGCAGTTCTTC.

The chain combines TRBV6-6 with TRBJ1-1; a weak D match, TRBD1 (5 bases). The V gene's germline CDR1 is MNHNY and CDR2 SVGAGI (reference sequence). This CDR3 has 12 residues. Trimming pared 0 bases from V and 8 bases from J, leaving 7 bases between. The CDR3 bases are TGTGCCAGCAGTTACTCGCAGGGAGAAGCTTTCTTT. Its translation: CASSYSQGEAFF.

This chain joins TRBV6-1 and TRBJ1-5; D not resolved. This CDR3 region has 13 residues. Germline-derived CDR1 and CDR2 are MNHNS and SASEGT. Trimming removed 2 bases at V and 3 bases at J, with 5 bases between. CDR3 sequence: CASSESSNQPQHF. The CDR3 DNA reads TGTGCCAGCAGTGAATCTTCCAATCAGCCCCAGCATTTT.

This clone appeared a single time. This chain's CDR3 is CSGGRDRSTEAFF. DNA for the CDR3: TGCAGCGGAGGCCGGGACAGATCCACTGAAGCTTTCTTT. V and J are TRBV29-1 and TRBJ1-1; 7 bases map to TRBD1. The CDR3 sequence is 13 residues long. V lost 7 bases, J lost 4 bases, and 9 bases stayed unmatched. Germline lookup yields CDR1 SQVTM and CDR2 ANQGSEA.

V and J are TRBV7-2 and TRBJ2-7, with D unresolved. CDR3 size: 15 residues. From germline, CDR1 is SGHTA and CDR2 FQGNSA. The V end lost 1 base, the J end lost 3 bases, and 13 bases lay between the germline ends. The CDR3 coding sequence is TGTGCCAGCAGCTTAGAAGTTCGGTCTTTCTACGAGCAGTACTTC. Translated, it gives CASSLEVRSFYEQYF.